A single sample is the source of the 32 T cell receptor beta chains below, sequenced in a study of breast tumors, draining lymph nodes, adjacent tissues. Samples came from axillary lymph nodes draining the breast cancer. TCRdb itself ran the multiplex PCR reads through MiXCR, one entry per CDR3 protein. Of hundreds of thousands of distinct CDR3 sequences listed, about 30% are singletons. Sequencing input: axillary lymph node tissue. The source of these receptors is a female donor with breast cancer. Some clones in this sample may be carry-over from other donors' samples.

This clonotype was seen many times. This may be a read error: a much more frequent sequence differs by one nucleotide. The final CDR3 position lacks the conserved phenylalanine or tryptophan, pointing to a likely read error. The genes are TRBV7-2 and TRBJ1-2; D unresolved. Deletions cut 1 base from V and 8 bases from J, with 14 bases between. Germline CDR1 reads SGHTA; CDR2 reads FQGNSA. This CDR3 spans 14 amino acids. The CDR3 is CASSLVRSGKGYTL. The CDR3 region has the DNA TGTGCCAGCAGCTTAGTTCGGTCCGGGAAAGGCTACACCCTC.

At least ten counts were recorded for this clonotype. The chain has TRBV20-1 and TRBJ2-7; D possibly matches TRBD1 or TRBD2 (5 bases each). With 1 base removed from V and 7 bases from J, the gap between germline ends came to 8 bases. The CDR3 sequence is 11 residues long. Germline-derived CDR1 and CDR2 are DFQATT and SNEGSKA (reference sequence). CDR3 DNA: TGCAGTGCTAGAGGGGGGTGGGAGCAGTACTTC. Residues: CSARGGWEQYF.

The chain carries TRBV5-8 and TRBJ2-3, with D possibly being TRBD1 or TRBD2 (6 bases each). This CDR3 spans 17 amino acids. Trimming took off 1 base at V and 9 bases at J, with 24 bases between the two ends. Germline lookup yields CDR1 SGHTS and CDR2 YDEGEE. The CDR3 DNA is TGTGCCAGCAGCTTGAAGGGGGGTGGGACCGGAGGAGGGACGCAGTATTTT. It codes for CASSLKGGGTGGGTQYF.

This clonotype was counted at least ten times. The chain employs TRBV15 and TRBJ1-4; 8 bases map to TRBD1. CDR1 LNHNV and CDR2 YYDKDF come from the germline V gene (reference sequence). V trimming: 6 bases; J trimming: 0 bases; junction bases outside the gene matches: 9. The CDR3 sequence is 17 residues long. CDR3 DNA sequence: TGTGCCACCAGAACGATACAGGGGGGGGCAACTAATGAAAAACTGTTTTTT. Its translation is CATRTIQGGATNEKLFF.

This clonotype appeared many times. This sequence joins TRBV27 and TRBJ2-7, with a tentative D call TRBD1 (6 bases). Trimming stripped 5 bases from V and 4 bases from J, with 18 bases between. CDR1 and CDR2 from the germline V gene are MNHEY and SMNVEV (reference sequence). This CDR3 has 15 residues. The CDR3 sequence: CASSPETGLWYEQYF. DNA of the CDR3: TGTGCCAGCAGTCCCGAGACAGGCCTTTGGTACGAGCAGTACTTC.

This clonotype was observed at least ten times. The chain links TRBV7-2 to TRBJ2-2; weak D call: TRBD1 (6 bases). Trimming cost V 5 bases and J 2 bases, with 9 bases left between them. This CDR3 has 14 amino acids. Looked up from germline, CDR1 is SGHTA and CDR2 is FQGNSA. The CDR3 bases are TGTGCCAGCAGCCCGGGACACAACACCGGGGAGCTGTTTTTT. Encoded protein: CASSPGHNTGELFF. The full variable domain, in which reference TRBV7-2 and TRBJ2-2 provide the parts outside the CDR3, is GAGVSQSPSNKVTEKGKDVELRCDPISGHTALYWYRQSLGQGLEFLIYFQGNSAPDKSGLPSDRFSAERTGGSVSTLTIQRTQQEDSAVYLCASSPGHNTGELFFGEGSRLTVL.

This clonotype was observed at least ten times. The gene calls are TRBV30 and TRBJ2-1; 7 bases are shared with TRBD2. CDR3 length: 15 residues. J gave up 8 bases and V 4 bases, and 14 bases lay outside the gene matches. Germline V gene data show CDR1 as GTSNPN and CDR2 as SVGIG (reference sequence). The CDR3 loop reads CAWTGASGNLDEQFF. As DNA, the CDR3 is TGTGCCTGGACAGGAGCCAGCGGGAATTTGGATGAGCAGTTCTTC.

The chain is built from TRBV28 and TRBJ1-4, with 9 nucleotides matching TRBD1. Germline assignment: CDR1 MDHEN and CDR2 SYDVKM. The CDR3 contains 15 residues. Trimming at V came to 7 bases and at J to 5 bases, leaving 8 bases not matched to a gene. The CDR3 protein is CASTDGGTGNEKLFF. CDR3 coding DNA: TGTGCCAGCACCGATGGGGGGACAGGGAATGAAAAACTGTTTTTT.

This clonotype was seen ten or more times. V gene TRBV6-5 combines with J gene TRBJ2-1, with D perhaps TRBD1 (5 bases). The CDR3 spans 13 residues. Germline V gene sequence: CDR1 MNHEY, CDR2 SVGAGI. V lost 0 bases, J lost 5 bases, and 5 bases lay in between. The CDR3 is CASSYSQDNEQFF. The CDR3 coding sequence is TGTGCCAGCAGTTACTCACAGGACAATGAGCAGTTCTTC.

This clonotype has a handful of counts. This sequence joins TRBV16 and TRBJ1-1; D gene unclear. This CDR3 region has 13 residues. Between the trimmed V and J ends, which lost 4 bases and 2 bases, there was a span of 8 bases. Per the germline V gene, CDR1 is KGHSY and CDR2 is FQNENV. The CDR3 nucleotides are TGTGCCAGCAGCCCCGCAGCTAACACTGAAGCTTTCTTT. Translating gives CASSPAANTEAFF.

Ten or more counts support this clonotype. As DNA, the CDR3 is TGTGCCAGCACGCCGGAGACCACCTACAATGAGCAGTTCTTC. It is translated as CASTPETTYNEQFF. This chain links TRBV12-3 or TRBV12-4 with TRBJ2-1; no firm D call. Trimming removed 7 bases at V and 2 bases at J, with 12 bases between. CDR3 size: 14 residues.

With respect to this clonotype: A read error may explain this, as a much larger clone is one base away. V is TRBV11-1 and J is TRBJ1-5, with no clear D. V was cut by 5 bases and J by 9 bases, with 14 bases left in between. The CDR3 loop spans 13 amino acids. The V gene's germline CDR1 is SGHAT and CDR2 FQDESV (reference sequence). The CDR3: CASSERPKPPQHF. Here the CDR3 DNA reads TGTGCCAGCAGCGAGCGGCCCAAACCGCCCCAGCATTTT.

At least ten counts were recorded for this clonotype. V is TRBV20-1 and J is TRBJ2-7, with 9 bases that match TRBD1. CDR1 and CDR2 from the germline V gene are DFQATT and SNEGSKA (reference sequence). The CDR3 sequence is 14 residues long. V was pared by 5 bases and J by 1 base, with 6 bases of the junction left unmatched. CDR3 bases: TGCAGTGCTCAGGGACAGGGTGGATCCTACGAGCAGTACTTC. Encoded protein: CSAQGQGGSYEQYF.

This clonotype was picked up many times. The chain employs TRBV6-1 and TRBJ2-7; D perhaps matches TRBD2 (6 bases). V was shortened by 0 bases and J by 7 bases, with 10 bases between the two germline ends. The CDR3 is 13 residues long. Germline V gene sequence: CDR1 MNHNS, CDR2 SASEGT. Here the CDR3 reads CASSEAPGTEQYF. The CDR3 DNA reads as TGTGCCAGCAGTGAAGCGCCCGGGACTGAGCAGTACTTC.

This clonotype is a singleton in its sample. Possible read error: a much larger clone is one base away. The V call is TRBV11-2, the J call TRBJ2-1; 12 nucleotides align to TRBD2. V lost 4 bases, J lost 10 bases, and 17 bases stayed unmatched. This CDR3 is built from 18 residues. Germline V gene lookup returns CDR1 SGHAT and CDR2 FQNNGV. This CDR3 reads CASSWTSGTLRRIREQFF. CDR3 DNA sequence: TGTGCCAGCAGCTGGACTAGCGGGACCCTGAGGAGGATAAGGGAGCAGTTCTTC.

Comment on this clonotype: Being one base from a much bigger clone, this may be a read error. The chain links TRBV6-1 to TRBJ2-5; possible D gene TRBD1, 6 bases. The CDR3 has 15 amino acids. Germline V gives CDR1 MNHNS, CDR2 SASEGT. Trimming took off 10 bases at V and 5 bases at J, with 23 bases between the two ends. Here the CDR3 reads CANRTTQGMVETQYF. CDR3 coding DNA: TGTGCCAACAGGACCACACAGGGAATGGTCGAGACCCAGTACTTC.

This clonotype was seen repeatedly, ten times or more. V and J are TRBV3-1 and TRBJ2-7; 15 bases fit TRBD2. This CDR3 is built from 17 residues. V was pared by 2 bases and J by 6 bases, with 8 bases of the junction left unmatched. Germline values: CDR1 LGHDT, CDR2 YNNKEL (reference sequence). DNA of the CDR3: TGTGCCAGCAGCCAACCCGGACTAGCGGGAGGGCCTATCGAGCAGTACTTC. Residues: CASSQPGLAGGPIEQYF.

This clonotype was recorded many times. The rearrangement joins TRBV14 to TRBJ2-3; D is perhaps TRBD1 (6 bases). V lost 3 bases and J 3 bases, leaving 13 bases between the germline ends. This CDR3 contains 15 residues. Germline assignment: CDR1 SGHDN and CDR2 FVKESK. CDR3 in amino acids: CASSHRTVKTDTQYF. The CDR3 bases are TGTGCCAGCAGCCATAGGACAGTGAAGACAGATACGCAGTATTTT.

This clonotype was seen many times. The chain employs TRBV4-3 and TRBJ2-7; no clear D gene. The ends were cut back, 1 base at V and 0 bases at J, with 7 bases in the middle. The CDR3 loop spans 14 amino acids. CDR1 is LGHNA and CDR2 is YSLEER in the germline V gene. This chain's CDR3 is CASSQGTYSYEQYF. In DNA, the CDR3 is TGCGCCAGCAGCCAAGGCACATACTCCTACGAGCAGTACTTC.

The V and J genes are TRBV2 and TRBJ1-6, with D perhaps matching TRBD1 (5 bases). The CDR3 consists of 16 residues. Germline V CDR1 and CDR2: SNHLY, FYNNEI. V was shortened by 6 bases and J by 7 bases, with 19 bases between the two germline ends. CDR3 region: CASRAGTSGGNSPLHF. The CDR3 DNA reads TGTGCCAGCAGGGCCGGGACTAGCGGGGGGAATTCACCCCTCCACTTT.

The chain employs TRBV7-9 and TRBJ1-1; a possible D gene is TRBD1 (5 bases). V lost 5 bases and J lost 7, with 17 bases in between. Germline V gene sequence: CDR1 SEHNR, CDR2 FQNEAQ (reference sequence). This CDR3 contains 14 residues. CDR3 DNA: TGTGCCAGCAGCCCAGGGACGTTGATTATTGAAGCTTTCTTT. Its translation: CASSPGTLIIEAFF.

With regard to this clonotype: A clone one base away is much larger, so this may be a read error. The CDR3 nucleotides are TGTGTCTTTTCGACTAGCGGGGCCTACGAGCAGTACTTC. It specifies CVFSTSGAYEQYF. The V and J genes are TRBV30 and TRBJ2-7, with 11 positions matching TRBD2. CDR3 length equals 13 residues. Germline CDR1 is GTSNPN and CDR2 is SVGIG (reference sequence).

On this clonotype: The final CDR3 position lacks the conserved phenylalanine or tryptophan, pointing to a likely read error. Because the CDR3's place on the DNA is in doubt, the DNA is left out and the CDR3 is given as listed by TCRdb. The gene calls are TRBV24-1 and TRBJ1-6; the table's TRBD1 call for D was not verified on the DNA. The CDR3 is made up of 16 amino acids, end residues included. Germline V lookup: CDR1 KGHDR, CDR2 SFDVKD. CDR3 residues: CATSDSTGRINSPLQS.

This clonotype was recorded many times. The V call is TRBV5-5, the J call TRBJ2-5; D unresolved. This CDR3 is built from 15 residues. CDR1 and CDR2 from the germline V gene are SGHKS and YYEKEE (reference sequence). The V end was cut by 0 bases, the J end by 1 base, with 10 bases between. The CDR3 DNA follows: TGTGCCAGCAGCTTGGACCTACCGGGCCAAGAGACCCAGTACTTC. This encodes CASSLDLPGQETQYF.

This clonotype was picked up a small number of times. A much larger clone differs by one base, so this may be a read error. V usage is TRBV12-3 or TRBV12-4 and J usage is TRBJ1-5, with D perhaps matching TRBD1 (6 bases). The CDR3 loop spans 15 amino acids. V was clipped by 4 bases and J by 2 bases, with 12 bases between them. This CDR3 reads CASSCGGGGNQPQHF. Written as DNA, the CDR3 is TGTGCCAGCAGTTGCGGGGGGGGCGGCAATCAGCCCCAGCATTTT.

This clonotype was counted at least ten times. The chain uses TRBV20-1 and TRBJ2-3, with 7 bases fitting TRBD2. With V trimmed by 0 bases and J by 4 bases, 10 bases remained unmatched. This CDR3 is 16 amino acids long. Looked up from germline, CDR1 is DFQATT and CDR2 is SNEGSKA (reference sequence). The CDR3, as DNA: TGCAGTGCTAGAGATAGCGGTGCGGGAGCCGCAGATACGCAGTATTTT. It translates to CSARDSGAGAADTQYF.

This clonotype was seen ten or more times. The chain is built from TRBV20-1 and TRBJ1-2; possible D gene TRBD1, 6 bases. The CDR3 spans 15 residues. V lost 2 bases to trimming and J lost 8 bases, with 21 bases between them. Germline V gene sequence: CDR1 DFQATT, CDR2 SNEGSKA (reference sequence). CDR3 loop: CSARSGFGGAPGYTF. The CDR3 bases are TGCAGTGCTAGATCGGGGTTTGGGGGGGCCCCCGGCTACACCTTC.

This clonotype showed up just a few times. The germline gene is not matched at one end of the junction; a read error may be the cause. The genes are TRBV5-1 and TRBJ1-4; D remains ambiguous. Germline CDR1 and CDR2: SGHRS and YFSETQ. This CDR3 comprises 13 residues. As DNA, the CDR3 is TGCGCCAGCAGCTTAAGCAGTAATGAAAACCTGTTTTTT. This translates into CASSLSSNENLFF.

Ten or more counts support this clonotype. The CDR3 loop reads CSVVEGAPEKLFF. CDR3 nucleotide sequence: TGCAGCGTTGTGGAGGGGGCCCCTGAAAAACTGTTTTTT. This rearrangement joins TRBV29-1 to TRBJ1-4; 7 bases agree with TRBD1. The CDR3 spans 13 residues. CDR1 and CDR2 from the germline V gene are SQVTM and ANQGSEA. V shed 4 bases, J shed 7 bases, and the junction held 6 bases outside the gene matches.

This clonotype was detected ten times or more. CDR3 sequence reads: CASSYEIHNGYTF. CDR3 sequence (DNA): TGTGCCAGCAGTTATGAGATCCACAATGGCTACACCTTC. The rearrangement links TRBV6-6 to TRBJ1-2, with D hard to call. Germline V gene sequence: CDR1 MNHNY, CDR2 SVGAGI (reference sequence). V was shortened by 3 bases and J by 6 bases, with 11 bases between the two germline ends. The CDR3 spans 13 residues.

To note about this clonotype: With a much larger clone just one base away, this may be a read error. The chain has TRBV11-2 and TRBJ2-6; D call uncertain. The germline gives CDR1 SGHAT, CDR2 FQNNGV. V was cut by 5 bases and J by 0 bases, with 8 bases left in between. CDR3 length: 15 amino acids. In DNA form, the CDR3 reads TGTGCCAGCAGCAGGAGTGTCTCTGGGGCCAACGTCCTGACTTTC. Protein sequence: CASSRSVSGANVLTF.

This clonotype was seen repeatedly, ten times or more. This chain connects TRBV6-6 to TRBJ2-7; 12 bases map to TRBD2. V dropped 8 bases and J dropped 8; count of bases not matched to a gene: 19. This CDR3 is built from 17 residues. Per germline, CDR1 MNHNY and CDR2 SVGAGI (reference sequence). As DNA, the CDR3 is TGTGCCAGCTCCTCCCAGGGACTAGCGGGCGCCGCCTGGAAGCAGTACTTC. Its protein product is CASSSQGLAGAAWKQYF.